These 27 T cell receptor beta chains came from one sample sequenced in a study of T cell clones after liver transplantation. Measured with immunoSEQ multiplex PCR; TCRdb has only the in-frame clones, and not every one. This table has about 99,000 clones, more than 75% appearing once. The source was CD4+ T cells from blood, collected before liver transplant. The receptors originated from a human donor who received a liver transplant.

The DNA for the CDR3 is TGTGCCAGCAGCCGAAGCGGGACAGGGATCAATGAGCAGTTCTTC. Translating gives CASSRSGTGINEQFF. The V call is TRBV7-3, the J call TRBJ2-1; 9 nucleotides align to TRBD1. This CDR3 is 15 amino acids long. With 5 bases clipped from V and 6 bases from J, the junction kept 8 bases outside the gene matches. Germline V gene lookup returns CDR1 SGHTA and CDR2 FQGTGA. The full variable domain, with the rest looked up from reference TRBV7-3 and TRBJ2-1, is GAGVSQTPSNKVTEKGKYVELRCDPISGHTALYWYRQSLGQGPEFLIYFQGTGAADDSGLPNDRFFAVRPEGSVSTLKIQRTERGDSAVYLCASSRSGTGINEQFFGPGTRLTVL.

The chain carries TRBV7-2 and TRBJ2-3, with unresolved D. Germline V gives CDR1 SGHTA, CDR2 FQGNSA. CDR3 length: 15 residues. V gave up 1 base and J gave up 2 bases, with 10 bases separating them. The CDR3 DNA is TGTGCCAGCAGCTTAGTGTGGGATGACACAGATACGCAGTATTTT. It translates to CASSLVWDDTDTQYF.

This chain joins TRBV7-3 and TRBJ2-7; no clear D gene. V was clipped by 5 bases and J by 0 bases, with 17 bases between them. This CDR3 has 16 amino acids. Germline-derived CDR1 and CDR2 are SGHTA and FQGTGA. The CDR3 DNA reads as TGTGCCAGCAGCGAGAGAGTCCCGTTACTCTCCTACGAGCAGTACTTC. Translated: CASSERVPLLSYEQYF.

The chain carries TRBV19 and TRBJ1-6, with 7 positions matching TRBD1. CDR1 is LNHDA, CDR2 SQIVND, per germline (reference sequence). Trimming removed 5 bases from V and 6 bases from J; junction bases left unmatched: 4. The CDR3 contains 14 residues. The CDR3 sequence is CASSGAGGNSPLHF. The CDR3 nucleotides read TGTGCCAGTAGTGGGGCAGGGGGTAATTCACCCCTCCACTTT.

This clone was detected once. The chain joins TRBV5-6 to TRBJ1-4, with D unclear. The CDR3 runs 16 residues. Germline loops: CDR1 SGHDT, CDR2 YYEEEE. V lost 0 bases and J 0 bases, leaving 9 bases between the germline ends. The DNA for the CDR3 is TGTGCCAGCAGCTTGGGGCTAGGCGCAACTAATGAAAAACTGTTTTTT. Translation gives CASSLGLGATNEKLFF.

The chain joins TRBV11-1 to TRBJ2-3; 11 bases line up with TRBD2. V was pared by 6 bases and J by 1 base, with 3 bases of the junction left unmatched. This CDR3 has 15 amino acids. Per germline, CDR1 SGHAT and CDR2 FQDESV (reference sequence). The CDR3 region has the DNA TGTGCCAGCAGGACGACTAGCGGGGGCACAGATACGCAGTATTTT. This translates into CASRTTSGGTDTQYF.

J is TRBJ1-3 and V is TRBV6-1; no definite D call. This CDR3 comprises 14 residues. Germline-derived CDR1 and CDR2 are MNHNS and SASEGT. The V and J ends lost 6 bases and 0 bases respectively, with 9 bases between them. CDR3 nucleotides: TGTGCCAGCAGCTCAACTCACTCTGGAAACACCATATATTTT. Its protein is CASSSTHSGNTIYF.

This chain uses TRBV15 with TRBJ2-1, with D perhaps matching TRBD1 (5 bases). This CDR3 is built from 12 residues. V lost 3 bases to trimming and J lost 5 bases, with 5 bases between them. The germline V gene encodes CDR1 LNHNV and CDR2 YYDKDF (reference sequence). The CDR3 protein is CATSRTDNEQFF. DNA of the CDR3: TGTGCCACCAGCAGGACAGACAATGAGCAGTTCTTC.

This clone was detected a few times. This chain links TRBV5-1 with TRBJ2-7; 13 nucleotides align to TRBD2. This CDR3 is 17 amino acids long. V lost 3 bases and J lost 2; bases outside the gene matches: 8. Germline V gives CDR1 SGHRS, CDR2 YFSETQ. CDR3 bases: TGCGCCAGCAGCTCGAGGTCCGGGACTAGCGGGACCTACGAGCAGTACTTC. This translates into CASSSRSGTSGTYEQYF.

The gene calls are TRBV7-2 and TRBJ2-6, with a weak D call TRBD1 (5 bases). Germline CDR1 SGHTA, CDR2 FQGNSA. This CDR3 region has 19 residues. V lost 5 bases and J 1 base, leaving 21 bases between the germline ends. CDR3 sequence: CASSPDPPIDRSGANVLTF. The CDR3 region has the DNA TGTGCCAGCAGCCCAGACCCACCCATCGACAGATCTGGGGCCAACGTCCTGACTTTC. Combining the CDR3 with reference TRBV7-2 and TRBJ2-6 gives the whole variable domain GAGVSQSPSNKVTEKGKDVELRCDPISGHTALYWYRQSLGQGLEFLIYFQGNSAPDKSGLPSDRFSAERTGGSVSTLTIQRTQQEDSAVYLCASSPDPPIDRSGANVLTFGAGSRLTVL.

The chain couples TRBV7-8 to TRBJ2-2; a weak D match, TRBD2 (5 bases). This CDR3 has 16 residues. Trimming shortened V by 6 bases and J by 4 bases, and 18 bases separated the two germline ends. CDR1 and CDR2 from the germline V gene are SGHVS and FQNEAQ. The chain's CDR3 is CASRERIPTATGELFF. CDR3 DNA: TGTGCCAGCAGGGAGCGGATTCCCACGGCCACCGGGGAGCTGTTTTTT.

J is TRBJ2-1 and V is TRBV5-1, with 9 bases lining up with TRBD2. The CDR3 has 14 residues. Germline lookup yields CDR1 SGHRS and CDR2 YFSETQ. After removal of 8 bases from V and 9 bases from J, the junction contained 12 bases not matched to a gene. The DNA for the CDR3 is TGCGCCAGTCAACGTGCGGGAGGGCCTGGTGAGCAGTTCTTC. Its translation: CASQRAGGPGEQFF.

This chain uses TRBV18 with TRBJ2-3; D possibly corresponds to TRBD2 (5 bases). Germline CDR1 KGHSH, CDR2 LQKENI. The V gene lost 2 bases and the J gene lost 5 bases, with 11 bases spanning the gap. This CDR3 has 14 residues. CDR3 loop: CASSPGSGGDTQYF. The CDR3 DNA follows: TGTGCCAGCTCACCAGGGAGTGGTGGAGATACGCAGTATTTT. The whole variable domain, remainder taken from reference TRBV18 and TRBJ2-3, is NAGVMQNPRHLVRRRGQEARLRCSPMKGHSHVYWYRQLPEEGLKFMVYLQKENIIDESGMPKERFSAEFPKEGPSILRIQQVVRGDSAAYFCASSPGSGGDTQYFGPGTRLTVL.

The chain links TRBV7-2 to TRBJ2-2; D remains ambiguous. V lost 4 bases and J lost 2, with 8 bases in between. The CDR3 sequence is 14 residues long. Germline V gene lookup returns CDR1 SGHTA and CDR2 FQGNSA. CDR3 in DNA: TGTGCCAGCAGCTGGGCCTTAAACACCGGGGAGCTGTTTTTT. It encodes CASSWALNTGELFF.

The chain has TRBV7-9 and TRBJ1-2, with D possibly matching TRBD1 (6 bases). CDR1 and CDR2 (germline): SEHNR, FQNEAQ (reference sequence). The CDR3 has 13 residues. The V end was cut by 7 bases, the J end by 3 bases, with 12 bases between. In DNA form, the CDR3 reads TGTGCCAGCACCAGAGCAGGGGACTATGGCTACACCTTC. Translated, it gives CASTRAGDYGYTF. The complete variable domain, with remaining parts taken from reference TRBV7-9 and TRBJ1-2, reads DTGVSQNPRHKITKRGQNVTFRCDPISEHNRLYWYRQTLGQGPEFLTYFQNEAQLEKSRLLSDRFSAERPKGSFSTLEIQRTEQGDSAMYLCASTRAGDYGYTFGSGTRLTVV.

This sequence joins TRBV19 and TRBJ2-6, with D perhaps TRBD1 or TRBD2 (6 bases each). In germline, CDR1 is LNHDA, CDR2 SQIVND (reference sequence). Trimming stripped 5 bases from V and 6 bases from J, with 14 bases between. The CDR3 length is 15 residues. In DNA form, the CDR3 reads TGTGCCAGTAGTTCCCGGGGGCCGGCGGCCAACGTCCTGACTTTC. Translation gives CASSSRGPAANVLTF.

This clone showed up just once. At the DNA level, this CDR3 is encoded by other sequences in the same sample as well. The rearrangement links TRBV7-6 to TRBJ1-1; D perhaps matches TRBD1 (5 bases). V lost 5 bases, J lost 1 base, and 8 bases lay in between. There are 13 residues in the CDR3. The germline V gene has CDR1 SGHVS and CDR2 FNYEAQ. The chain's CDR3 is CASSVQGNTEAFF. The CDR3 DNA reads as TGTGCCAGCAGCGTCCAGGGGAACACTGAAGCTTTCTTT.

This chain uses TRBV5-1 with TRBJ2-1, with 7 positions matching TRBD1. Germline-derived CDR1 and CDR2 are SGHRS and YFSETQ. The CDR3 extends over 13 amino acids. V shed 6 bases and J 9 bases; nucleotides not matched to a gene: 9. In DNA form, the CDR3 reads TGCGCCAGCATCCCGACAGGGTCTGGTGAGCAGTTCTTC. Encoded protein: CASIPTGSGEQFF.

This clone has only one observation. The chain has TRBV7-2 and TRBJ2-1; D possibly uses TRBD1 or TRBD2 (5 bases each). V lost 2 bases and J lost 7, with 15 bases in between. Germline V CDR1 and CDR2: SGHTA, FQGNSA. The length of the CDR3 is 15 residues. The CDR3 reads CASSLSEGHWNEQFF. For the CDR3, the DNA is TGTGCCAGCAGCTTAAGTGAGGGGCACTGGAATGAGCAGTTCTTC.

The chain joins TRBV7-8 to TRBJ2-5, with 15 nucleotides matching TRBD2. The CDR3 has 15 residues. Germline V gene sequence: CDR1 SGHVS, CDR2 FQNEAQ. The ends lost 4 bases at V and 4 bases at J; junction bases unmatched: 1. This CDR3 reads CASSWGLAGGETQYF. CDR3 nucleotide sequence: TGTGCCAGCAGCTGGGGACTAGCGGGAGGAGAGACCCAGTACTTC. Using reference TRBV7-8 and TRBJ2-5 for the parts outside the CDR3, the full variable domain is GAGVSQSPRYKVAKRGQDVALRCDPISGHVSLFWYQQALGQGPEFLTYFQNEAQLDKSGLPSDRFFAERPEGSVSTLKIQRTQQEDSAVYLCASSWGLAGGETQYFGPGTRLLVL.

The rearrangement links TRBV28 to TRBJ1-5, with 12 bases fitting TRBD1. Germline V gene lookup returns CDR1 MDHEN and CDR2 SYDVKM. This CDR3 contains 16 residues. Trimming removed 5 bases from V and 9 bases from J; junction bases left unmatched: 11. In DNA form, the CDR3 reads TGTGCCAGCAGTCCCCGGGGGACAGGGGGCGCGCGGCCCCAGCATTTT. It specifies CASSPRGTGGARPQHF.

The chain has TRBV28 and TRBJ2-3; 7 bases match TRBD1. V lost 3 bases and J lost 3; bases outside the gene matches: 6. Germline V gives CDR1 MDHEN, CDR2 SYDVKM. This CDR3 has 15 amino acids. The CDR3 region is CASSLRTGPTDTQYF. CDR3 DNA sequence: TGTGCCAGCAGTTTGCGGACAGGACCAACAGATACGCAGTATTTT.

The CDR3 spells CASSGGWDEQFF. CDR3 DNA sequence: TGTGCCAGCAGCGGAGGGTGGGATGAGCAGTTCTTC. The chain employs TRBV28 and TRBJ2-1; tentatively, D is TRBD2 (6 bases). The CDR3 contains 12 residues. Germline V CDR1 and CDR2: MDHEN, SYDVKM. V gave up 6 bases and J gave up 8 bases, with 11 bases separating them.

The genes are TRBV7-3 and TRBJ2-3, with a tentative D call TRBD2 (6 bases). Trimming left V 0 bases short and J 4 bases short, with 17 bases between. Germline V lookup: CDR1 SGHTA, CDR2 FQGTGA. There are 17 residues in the CDR3. The chain's CDR3 is CASSLTPPGGGPDTQYF. The CDR3, as DNA: TGTGCCAGCAGCTTAACGCCGCCTGGGGGAGGCCCAGATACGCAGTATTTT.

The chain is built from TRBV27 and TRBJ2-7; possibly TRBD1 or TRBD2 for D (5 bases each). Germline V CDR1 and CDR2: MNHEY, SMNVEV (reference sequence). This CDR3 is built from 15 residues. V was trimmed by 6 bases and J by 7 bases, leaving 22 bases between them. CDR3 in DNA: TGTGCCAGCAGCTTTACCCCTGGGGGATCCGGGGAGCAGTACTTC. Protein sequence: CASSFTPGGSGEQYF.

The gene calls are TRBV30 and TRBJ1-2; no firm D call. The CDR3 contains 12 residues. V shed 5 bases and J shed 2 bases, with 9 bases lying between them. From germline, CDR1 is GTSNPN and CDR2 SVGIG (reference sequence). This CDR3 is CAWVGSNYGYTF. The CDR3 region has the DNA TGTGCCTGGGTGGGGTCAAACTATGGCTACACCTTC.

This clone was detected once. The V gene is TRBV27, the J gene TRBJ1-6, with 7 nucleotides matching TRBD1. The CDR3 spans 17 residues. Germline V CDR1 and CDR2: MNHEY, SMNVEV (reference sequence). Trimming removed 6 bases from V and 2 bases from J; junction bases left unmatched: 10. The CDR3 nucleotides read TGTGCCAGCAGCCGAAAAGGGGGCTCCGCCTATAATTCACCCCTCCACTTT. Its translation is CASSRKGGSAYNSPLHF.